Presented here are 31 T cell receptor beta chains from one specimen sequenced in a study of blood T cells in healthy people across ages. Alongside a J-beta primer mix, a sample-barcoded 5' primer served in a second PCR lasting about 7 to 12 cycles. TCRdb reprocessed the 5' RACE reads via MiXCR and lists one record per CDR3 protein. This table has roughly 2 million distinct CDR3 sequences, about 50% appearing once. Sample: blood. These receptor sequences come from a woman aged 40 to 50 in good health.

This sequence joins TRBV7-2 and TRBJ2-1; possible D gene TRBD1, 5 bases. The CDR3 has 19 residues. The germline CDR1 and CDR2 sequences are SGHTA and FQGNSA. V lost 3 bases, J lost 8 bases, and 29 bases lay in between. The DNA of the CDR3 is TGTGCCAGCAGCTTCACTGGGTCACCAGGGCTAGGCGTTATCTATGAGCAGTTCTTC. Its protein is CASSFTGSPGLGVIYEQFF.

CDR3: CASSAQGHGKLFF. Written as DNA, the CDR3 is TGTGCCAGCAGCGCCCAGGGTCATGGAAAACTGTTTTTT. This sequence joins TRBV7-9 and TRBJ1-4; D possibly corresponds to TRBD1 (5 bases). V lost 5 bases to trimming and J lost 10 bases, with 14 bases between them. The CDR3 is 13 residues long. Germline V gives CDR1 SEHNR, CDR2 FQNEAQ (reference sequence).

J is TRBJ2-5 and V is TRBV5-1; 9 nucleotides line up with TRBD2. CDR3 length: 15 amino acids. V shed 2 bases and J 5 bases; nucleotides not matched to a gene: 7. Germline V gives CDR1 SGHRS, CDR2 YFSETQ. This CDR3 is CASSFGSGGSETQYF. The CDR3, as DNA: TGCGCCAGCAGCTTTGGTAGCGGGGGAAGCGAGACCCAGTACTTC.

V is TRBV20-1 and J is TRBJ1-2; D possibly corresponds to TRBD1 (6 bases). V was shortened by 4 bases and J by 8 bases, with 14 bases between the two germline ends. The germline V gene has CDR1 DFQATT and CDR2 SNEGSKA (reference sequence). The CDR3 contains 12 residues. The chain's CDR3 is CSAKQGVGGYTF. DNA of the CDR3: TGCAGTGCTAAACAGGGCGTGGGAGGCTACACCTTC.

This clonotype occurred a few times. The chain has TRBV5-1 and TRBJ2-4; D gene ambiguous. This CDR3 comprises 16 residues. Germline CDR1 and CDR2: SGHRS and YFSETQ. V lost 4 bases, J lost 0 bases, and 14 bases lay in between. CDR3 coding DNA: TGCGCCAGCAGCGCGGCCATTACGGTAGCCAAAAACATTCAGTACTTC. It specifies CASSAAITVAKNIQYF. The full variable domain, rest sourced from reference TRBV5-1 and TRBJ2-4, is KAGVTQTPRYLIKTRGQQVTLSCSPISGHRSVSWYQQTPGQGLQFLFEYFSETQRNKGNFPGRFSGRQFSNSRSEMNVSTLELGDSALYLCASSAAITVAKNIQYFGAGTRLSVL.

On this clonotype itself: A much larger clone lies a single base off, so this may be a read error. J is TRBJ2-1 and V is TRBV12-3 or TRBV12-4; TRBD1 agrees at 8 bases. This CDR3 region has 16 residues. The J segment lost 9 bases and the V segment lost 5 bases, leaving 15 bases of the junction unmatched. This CDR3 reads CASSRYRDRSHSEQFF. Written as DNA, the CDR3 is TGTGCCAGCAGTCGCTACCGGGACAGGTCCCACAGTGAGCAGTTCTTC.

CDR3 bases: TGCGCCAGCAGCCAGAATAGGCTACAGGGGGACAATGGCTACACCTTC. Its translation is CASSQNRLQGDNGYTF. The J gene is TRBJ1-2, the V gene TRBV4-1, with 8 positions matching TRBD1. The CDR3 runs 16 residues. Germline assignment: CDR1 MGHRA and CDR2 YSYEKL. The ends lost 3 bases at V and 6 bases at J; junction bases unmatched: 12.

The chain recombines TRBV19 with TRBJ2-1; 12 bases line up with TRBD2. Per germline, CDR1 LNHDA and CDR2 SQIVND (reference sequence). The CDR3 runs to 19 residues. The V and J ends lost 9 bases and 0 bases, in that order; junction bases with no gene match: 15. CDR3 DNA: TGTGCCAGCCTTGACCCTAGCGGGGGGGACCCCTCCTCCTACAATGAGCAGTTCTTC. The encoded protein is CASLDPSGGDPSSYNEQFF.

V gene TRBV6-2 or TRBV6-3 combines with J gene TRBJ2-7; D remains unclear. The V gene's germline CDR1 is MNHEY and CDR2 SVGEGT. Trimming took off 1 base at V and 1 base at J, with 17 bases between the two ends. The CDR3 is 17 amino acids. This chain's CDR3 is CASSYYPVFTGSYEQYF. CDR3 sequence (DNA): TGTGCCAGCAGTTACTACCCGGTCTTCACGGGTTCCTACGAGCAGTACTTC.

J is TRBJ2-4 and V is TRBV3-1; D might be TRBD2 (6 bases). The CDR3 spans 16 residues. The germline V gene has CDR1 LGHDT and CDR2 YNNKEL (reference sequence). The V and J ends lost 0 bases and 3 bases respectively, with 12 bases between them. Written as DNA, the CDR3 is TGTGCCAGCAGCCAAGAGGGGGAGGTAGTCAAAAACATTCAGTACTTC. As protein: CASSQEGEVVKNIQYF.

J is TRBJ2-3 and V is TRBV7-2; D is undetermined. CDR1 and CDR2 from the germline V gene are SGHTA and FQGNSA. The CDR3 contains 14 residues. Trimming cost V 1 base and J 2 bases, with 7 bases left between them. The CDR3 DNA follows: TGTGCCAGCAGCTTAGACTGGTACACAGATACGCAGTATTTT. It specifies CASSLDWYTDTQYF.

In its sample, this clonotype was seen a few times. The chain uses TRBV9 and TRBJ2-1, with 7 bases fitting TRBD2. The CDR3 is 15 residues long. Germline assignment: CDR1 SGDLS and CDR2 YYNGEE. The trim removed 3 bases at V and 2 bases at J, leaving 5 bases unmatched. In DNA, the CDR3 is TGTGCCAGCAGCGCAGGGACTACCCCCTACAATGAGCAGTTCTTC. Residues: CASSAGTTPYNEQFF.

This clonotype occurred a few times. The genes are TRBV4-3 and TRBJ2-7, with D perhaps TRBD1 (6 bases). Germline lookup yields CDR1 LGHNA and CDR2 YSLEER. The germline V and J ends were trimmed by 1 base and 0 bases, with 10 bases remaining between them. This CDR3 contains 15 residues. The CDR3 DNA reads TGCGCCAGCAGCCAAGTTGCGGACAGCTCCTACGAGCAGTACTTC. Protein product: CASSQVADSSYEQYF.

This clonotype was counted a few times. The rearrangement joins TRBV4-3 to TRBJ1-6, with D unclear. Trimming cost V 1 base and J 3 bases, with 10 bases left between them. The CDR3 is 16 amino acids. The V gene's germline CDR1 is LGHNA and CDR2 YSLEER. CDR3 bases: TGCGCCAGCAGCCAAGGATGGGATTACTATAATTCACCCCTCCACTTT. Encoded protein: CASSQGWDYYNSPLHF.

This chain links TRBV28 with TRBJ2-2; tentatively, D is TRBD1 (6 bases). The CDR3 sequence is 16 residues long. Trimming took 7 bases from V and 0 from J, leaving 15 bases between them. The germline CDR1 and CDR2 sequences are MDHEN and SYDVKM. CDR3 in amino acids: CASTEAGTPNTGELFF. CDR3 nucleotides: TGTGCCAGCACCGAAGCCGGGACACCGAACACCGGGGAGCTGTTTTTT.

Details on this clonotype: The junction departs from germline at one end; a sequencing error may be responsible. The V gene is TRBV6-4, the J gene TRBJ2-1, with D possibly matching TRBD2 (7 bases). CDR3 length equals 15 residues. Germline V gene lookup returns CDR1 MRHNA and CDR2 SNTAGT. The CDR3 spells CANSDGRGPWNEQFF. In DNA form, the CDR3 reads TGTGCCAACAGTGACGGGCGGGGGCCATGGAATGAGCAGTTCTTC.

The chain carries TRBV20-1 and TRBJ2-1; 7 bases agree with TRBD1. V was pared by 3 bases and J by 5 bases, with 7 bases of the junction left unmatched. Germline V gene sequence: CDR1 DFQATT, CDR2 SNEGSKA (reference sequence). CDR3 length equals 14 residues. CDR3 coding DNA: TGCAGTGCTAGTGTCCAGGGGGTGGACAATGAGCAGTTCTTC. Residues: CSASVQGVDNEQFF.

The chain has TRBV4-3 and TRBJ2-3; 14 bases match TRBD2. In germline, CDR1 is LGHNA, CDR2 YSLEER. The V and J ends lost 4 bases and 3 bases, in that order; junction bases with no gene match: 15. There are 20 residues in the CDR3. CDR3 loop: CASSRTGTSGGPAPTDTQYF. The CDR3 coding sequence is TGCGCCAGCAGCCGAACCGGGACTAGCGGGGGACCTGCCCCTACAGATACGCAGTATTTT.

This sequence joins TRBV28 and TRBJ2-3, with 13 bases identical to TRBD2. The germline V gene has CDR1 MDHEN and CDR2 SYDVKM. The CDR3 is made up of 18 amino acids. The J segment lost 1 base and the V segment lost 3 bases, leaving 7 bases of the junction unmatched. The CDR3 here is CASSFHPGTSGGTDTQYF. DNA of the CDR3: TGTGCCAGCAGTTTTCACCCCGGGACTAGCGGGGGCACAGATACGCAGTATTTT.

This clonotype was counted many times. A read error may account for a junction end that differs from germline. The chain recombines TRBV5-1 with TRBJ2-7, with TRBD1 matching 9 bases. The CDR3 runs to 14 residues. Looked up from germline, CDR1 is SGHRS and CDR2 is YFSETQ. CDR3 nucleotide sequence: TGTGCCAGCAGCCTGACAGGGGGAACCTACGAGCAGTACTTC. It encodes CASSLTGGTYEQYF.

In this sample, this clonotype turned up a few times. The rearrangement joins TRBV20-1 to TRBJ2-1; the match to TRBD2 covers 14 bases. V lost 6 bases, J lost 0 bases, and 13 bases stayed unmatched. The CDR3 consists of 19 residues. Germline V CDR1 and CDR2: DFQATT, SNEGSKA (reference sequence). In nucleotides, the CDR3 is TGCAGTGCCCTAACGGGACTAGCGGGGGTTCAAAGCTCCTACAATGAGCAGTTCTTC. Translating it yields CSALTGLAGVQSSYNEQFF.

With respect to this clonotype: Given a much more abundant clone one base away, this may be a read error. CDR3 region: CSAQFGGGAEETQYF. CDR3 sequence (DNA): TGCAGTGCTCAATTTGGCGGGGGGGCAGAGGAGACCCAGTACTTC. This sequence joins TRBV20-1 and TRBJ2-5; TRBD2 agrees at 9 bases. There are 15 residues in the CDR3. The ends lost 5 bases at V and 5 bases at J; junction bases unmatched: 12. CDR1 is DFQATT, CDR2 SNEGSKA, per germline (reference sequence).

In its sample, this clonotype was seen a few times. The chain joins TRBV20-1 to TRBJ2-7; 8 nucleotides align to TRBD2. J gave up 2 bases and V 6 bases, and 12 bases lay outside the gene matches. Germline V lookup: CDR1 DFQATT, CDR2 SNEGSKA (reference sequence). The CDR3 length is 15 residues. The CDR3 is CSALPRTSKPYEQYF. The CDR3 region has the DNA TGCAGTGCATTGCCGAGGACTAGCAAACCCTACGAGCAGTACTTC.

This rearrangement joins TRBV28 to TRBJ1-2; no firm D call. Germline V gene sequence: CDR1 MDHEN, CDR2 SYDVKM. The CDR3 has 13 amino acids. The ends were cut back, 3 bases at V and 7 bases at J, with 12 bases in the middle. In DNA form, the CDR3 reads TGTGCCAGCAGTTTCGGGCCCTCCGGTGGCTACACCTTC. It specifies CASSFGPSGGYTF.

The chain employs TRBV5-1 and TRBJ2-5; 12 bases match TRBD2. The CDR3 has 15 amino acids. V was pared by 1 base and J by 11 bases, with 9 bases of the junction left unmatched. CDR1 and CDR2 from the germline V gene are SGHRS and YFSETQ. CDR3 coding DNA: TGCGCCAGCAGCTTGACTAGCGGGGGGAGGGATGAGCAGTACTTC. It yields the protein CASSLTSGGRDEQYF.

V and J are TRBV12-3 or TRBV12-4 and TRBJ2-1; tentative D call: TRBD2 (7 bases). This CDR3 has 16 residues. Deletions cut 3 bases from V and 5 bases from J, with 17 bases between. In DNA form, the CDR3 reads TGTGCCAGCAGTTTCTGGCGGGGGCCACCGAACAATGAGCAGTTCTTC. Its translation: CASSFWRGPPNNEQFF.

This clonotype has only a few counts. The genes are TRBV5-1 and TRBJ2-1; D remains unclear. The germline V gene encodes CDR1 SGHRS and CDR2 YFSETQ. This CDR3 region has 13 residues. Trimming took off 0 bases at V and 10 bases at J, with 11 bases between the two ends. The DNA for the CDR3 is TGCGCCAGCAGCTTGGACTGGTTGGGCGAGCAGTTCTTC. Residues: CASSLDWLGEQFF.

The chain combines TRBV18 with TRBJ2-5; D perhaps matches TRBD1 (5 bases). CDR1 is KGHSH and CDR2 is LQKENI in the germline V gene. The germline V and J ends were trimmed by 0 bases and 4 bases, with 9 bases remaining between them. The CDR3 extends over 14 amino acids. The DNA for the CDR3 is TGTGCCAGCTCACCACCGGACACTGGAGAGACCCAGTACTTC. Its protein product is CASSPPDTGETQYF.

This clonotype was recorded only once. The rearrangement joins TRBV10-1 to TRBJ2-4; D might be TRBD1 (5 bases). The J call is uncertain, as TRBJ2-5 better fits the DNA end. The CDR3 loop spans 11 amino acids. Germline lookup yields CDR1 WNHNN and CDR2 SYGVQD (reference sequence). The DNA of the CDR3 is TGCTCCGACAGATCCCAAGAGACCCAGTACTTC. Translated, it gives CSDRSQETQYF.

This chain connects TRBV5-6 to TRBJ2-6; D is unclear. The germline gives CDR1 SGHDT, CDR2 YYEEEE. V lost 0 bases and J 0 bases, leaving 7 bases between the germline ends. This CDR3 has 16 amino acids. The CDR3 here is CASSLGCGSGANVLTF. DNA for the CDR3: TGTGCCAGCAGCTTGGGGTGCGGCTCTGGGGCCAACGTCCTGACTTTC. Combining the CDR3 with reference TRBV5-6 and TRBJ2-6 gives the whole variable domain DAGVTQSPTHLIKTRGQQVTLRCSPKSGHDTVSWYQQALGQGPQFIFQYYEEEERQRGNFPDRFSGHQFPNYSSELNVNALLLGDSALYLCASSLGCGSGANVLTFGAGSRLTVL.

This chain connects TRBV7-9 to TRBJ1-1; no reliable D call. Trimming left V 8 bases short and J 1 base short, with 14 bases between. The length of the CDR3 is 14 residues. The V gene's germline CDR1 is SEHNR and CDR2 FQNEAQ (reference sequence). The CDR3 sequence is CASQEMYGNTEAFF. In DNA form, the CDR3 reads TGTGCCAGCCAAGAGATGTACGGGAACACTGAAGCTTTCTTT.